The 27 T cell receptor beta chains in this list originate from one sample, sequenced in a study of radiation and T cells in renal cell carcinoma. This sample's time point: blood 2 weeks post-SBRT. The treatment: 15 Gy SBRT to primary tumor, nephrectomy 4 weeks later. Profiling relied on immunoSEQ multiplex PCR, and the TCRdb table lists in-frame clones only, not all of them. The data hold about 120,000 clones, with approximately 75% observed a single time. The sample was blood, taken from a patient whose treatment included radiotherapy and nephrectomy. The receptors derive from a woman between 55 and 75 years old with renal cell carcinoma.

This rearrangement joins TRBV7-6 to TRBJ2-5; 13 positions match TRBD2. V was pared by 3 bases and J by 3 bases, with 1 base of the junction left unmatched. Germline lookup yields CDR1 SGHVS and CDR2 FNYEAQ. This CDR3 is 15 amino acids long. The CDR3 DNA sequence: TGTGCCAGCAGCTTGGGGACTAGCGGGAAAGAGACCCAGTACTTC. Its protein product is CASSLGTSGKETQYF.

V gene TRBV5-4 combines with J gene TRBJ2-7; the match to TRBD2 covers 15 bases. Germline V lookup: CDR1 SGHNT, CDR2 YYREEE (reference sequence). The V segment lost 4 bases and the J segment 7 bases; nucleotides outside the gene matches: 6. The CDR3 is 15 residues long. The CDR3 bases are TGTGCCAGCAGCCCCGGGACTAGCGGGAGGTGGGAGCAGTACTTC. It encodes CASSPGTSGRWEQYF. The full variable domain, with the rest looked up from reference TRBV5-4 and TRBJ2-7, is ETGVTQSPTHLIKTRGQQVTLRCSSQSGHNTVSWYQQALGQGPQFIFQYYREEENGRGNFPPRFSGLQFPNYSSELNVNALELDDSALYLCASSPGTSGRWEQYFGPGTRLTVT.

This clone showed up just once. The V and J genes are TRBV6-6 and TRBJ1-2; D is unclear. The germline V and J ends were trimmed by 0 bases and 2 bases, with 7 bases remaining between them. The CDR3 spans 14 residues. In germline, CDR1 is MNHNY, CDR2 SVGAGI (reference sequence). As DNA, the CDR3 is TGTGCCAGCAGTTACTCCGGGAGGAACTATGGCTACACCTTC. Translation: CASSYSGRNYGYTF.

This clone was seen ten or more times. The chain is built from TRBV6-5 and TRBJ1-1, with a possible D match to TRBD1 (6 bases). Trimming removed 2 bases from V and 1 base from J, with 14 bases in between. Germline V gene sequence: CDR1 MNHEY, CDR2 SVGAGI. CDR3 length equals 16 residues. CDR3 DNA sequence: TGTGCCAGCAGTTACGGGGTCCGACAGGCGAACACTGAAGCTTTCTTT. This encodes CASSYGVRQANTEAFF.

This clone was counted a single time. Mismatch with germline at one junction end may stem from a read error. The V call is TRBV7-8, the J call TRBJ2-5; no reliable D call. The CDR3 covers 12 residues. The germline gives CDR1 SGHVS, CDR2 FQNEAQ. The CDR3 region is CASSFGQVTQYF. The DNA of the CDR3 is TGTGCCAGCAGCTTTGGCCAAGTGACCCAGTACTTC.

The chain links TRBV4-3 to TRBJ2-1; 8 nucleotides align to TRBD2. CDR1 is LGHNA, CDR2 YSLEER, per germline. This CDR3 comprises 15 residues. J was trimmed by 7 bases and V by 1 base; bases with no gene match: 6. CDR3 protein: CASSQAGGPRNEQFF. CDR3 sequence (DNA): TGCGCCAGCAGCCAAGCGGGAGGGCCGAGGAATGAGCAGTTCTTC.

The chain uses TRBV25-1 and TRBJ2-1; D ambiguous. The V gene's germline CDR1 is MGHDK and CDR2 SYGVNS. V gave up 1 base and J gave up 7 bases, with 8 bases separating them. CDR3 length: 13 residues. CDR3 in amino acids: CASSEWVWNEQFF. CDR3 nucleotide sequence: TGTGCCAGCAGTGAATGGGTATGGAATGAGCAGTTCTTC.

The chain has TRBV10-3 and TRBJ2-3, with 12 nucleotides matching TRBD1. Losses at the gene ends were 5 bases for V and 3 bases for J; bases not matched to a gene: 3. The CDR3 has 15 residues. CDR1 is ENHRY, CDR2 SYGVKD, per germline. The CDR3 region is CAISPGQGATDTQYF. CDR3 in DNA: TGTGCCATCAGTCCGGGACAGGGGGCAACAGATACGCAGTATTTT.

The V call is TRBV6-1, the J call TRBJ1-5, with unresolved D. CDR3 length: 13 amino acids. Per germline, CDR1 MNHNS and CDR2 SASEGT. V shed 5 bases and J shed 7 bases, with 12 bases lying between them. The CDR3 coding sequence is TGTGCCAGCAGTACGTCACAAAGCCAGCCCCAGCATTTT. Translated, it gives CASSTSQSQPQHF.

The chain carries TRBV4-1 and TRBJ1-6; D unresolved. The V gene lost 0 bases and the J gene lost 4 bases, with 7 bases spanning the gap. Per the germline V gene, CDR1 is MGHRA and CDR2 is YSYEKL. The CDR3 totals 15 residues. The CDR3, as DNA: TGCGCCAGCAGCCAAGAGTACAGTTATAATTCACCCCTCCACTTT. Its protein is CASSQEYSYNSPLHF.

V usage is TRBV7-9 and J usage is TRBJ1-2; D perhaps matches TRBD1 (5 bases). Per germline, CDR1 SEHNR and CDR2 FQNEAQ (reference sequence). The V gene lost 6 bases and the J gene lost 2 bases, with 13 bases spanning the gap. The CDR3 loop spans 14 amino acids. As DNA, the CDR3 is TGTGCCAGCAGATCCTGGACACAGAACTATGGCTACACCTTC. Encoded protein: CASRSWTQNYGYTF.

The chain couples TRBV4-2 to TRBJ1-4; the D is unclear. The CDR3 spans 15 residues. Germline V gene data show CDR1 as LGHNA and CDR2 as YNFKEQ. Trimming cost V 1 base and J 3 bases, with 9 bases left between them. This CDR3 is CASSQAAGSNEKLFF. CDR3 sequence (DNA): TGTGCCAGCAGCCAAGCCGCGGGGTCTAATGAAAAACTGTTTTTT.

The chain employs TRBV4-2 and TRBJ2-7; 10 positions match TRBD2. V shed 0 bases and J 3 bases; nucleotides not matched to a gene: 8. The CDR3 has 17 residues. CDR1 LGHNA and CDR2 YNFKEQ come from the germline V gene. CDR3 sequence: CASSQERELAGVYEQYF. CDR3 sequence (DNA): TGTGCCAGCAGCCAAGAACGGGAGCTAGCGGGAGTCTACGAGCAGTACTTC.

The chain carries TRBV6-5 and TRBJ1-2, with no clear D. Germline V gene lookup returns CDR1 MNHEY and CDR2 SVGAGI. V dropped 3 bases and J dropped 7 bases, with 18 bases sitting between them. The CDR3 is made up of 15 amino acids. Here the CDR3 reads CASSYLSREPPGYTF. In DNA, the CDR3 is TGTGCCAGCAGTTATCTCAGTAGGGAACCCCCTGGCTACACCTTC.

The rearrangement joins TRBV7-9 to TRBJ2-7, with a tentative D call TRBD2 (5 bases). CDR1 SEHNR and CDR2 FQNEAQ come from the germline V gene (reference sequence). Trimming pared 4 bases from V and 3 bases from J, leaving 13 bases between. This CDR3 contains 14 residues. The CDR3 protein is CASSSGSGDYEQYF. The CDR3 coding sequence is TGTGCCAGCAGCTCGGGATCCGGCGACTACGAGCAGTACTTC. The full variable domain, with the rest looked up from reference TRBV7-9 and TRBJ2-7, is DTGVSQNPRHKITKRGQNVTFRCDPISEHNRLYWYRQTLGQGPEFLTYFQNEAQLEKSRLLSDRFSAERPKGSFSTLEIQRTEQGDSAMYLCASSSGSGDYEQYFGPGTRLTVT.

J is TRBJ1-4 and V is TRBV18; D is possibly TRBD1 (5 bases). The V gene's germline CDR1 is KGHSH and CDR2 LQKENI. V lost 0 bases and J 5 bases, leaving 10 bases between the germline ends. This CDR3 region has 15 residues. Here the CDR3 DNA reads TGTGCCAGCTCACCACCCGCCAGGGACAATGAAAAACTGTTTTTT. It codes for CASSPPARDNEKLFF.

The V call is TRBV11-2, the J call TRBJ1-4; a weak D match, TRBD1 (6 bases). CDR3 length: 16 residues. Germline CDR1 is SGHAT and CDR2 is FQNNGV. The V gene lost 5 bases and the J gene lost 7 bases, with 20 bases spanning the gap. The CDR3, as DNA: TGTGCCAGCAGCGCAAACAGGGCCCTAACGTCTGAAAAACTGTTTTTT. Protein: CASSANRALTSEKLFF.

The V call is TRBV28, the J call TRBJ2-5; the D is unclear. CDR3 length equals 14 residues. V dropped 1 base and J dropped 2 bases, with 8 bases sitting between them. Germline V gene sequence: CDR1 MDHEN, CDR2 SYDVKM. The DNA for the CDR3 is TGTGCCAGCAGTTTATTATTAGGTCAAGAGACCCAGTACTTC. Its protein is CASSLLLGQETQYF. The full variable domain, with the rest looked up from reference TRBV28 and TRBJ2-5, is DVKVTQSSRYLVKRTGEKVFLECVQDMDHENMFWYRQDPGLGLRLIYFSYDVKMKEKGDIPEGYSVSREKKERFSLILESASTNQTSMYLCASSLLLGQETQYFGPGTRLLVL.

The chain carries TRBV10-2 and TRBJ1-6, with D perhaps TRBD1 (5 bases). CDR1 is WSHSY and CDR2 is SAAADI in the germline V gene. V was trimmed by 6 bases and J by 0 bases, leaving 9 bases between them. The CDR3 is made up of 15 amino acids. The CDR3 DNA reads TGCGCCAGCAGACAGGACAACTCCTATAATTCACCCCTCCACTTT. This codes for CASRQDNSYNSPLHF.

In this sample, this clone turned up a few times. The chain employs TRBV6-5 and TRBJ1-1, with unresolved D. CDR3 size: 11 residues. Germline CDR1 and CDR2: MNHEY and SVGAGI. V lost 5 bases and J 3 bases, leaving 4 bases between the germline ends. For the CDR3, the DNA is TGTGCCAGCAGTCTGGACACTGAAGCTTTCTTT. Amino acids: CASSLDTEAFF.

This chain joins TRBV11-2 and TRBJ2-7, with D perhaps matching TRBD2 (5 bases). The germline V and J ends were trimmed by 5 bases and 2 bases, with 13 bases remaining between them. Germline loops: CDR1 SGHAT, CDR2 FQNNGV. This CDR3 is 14 amino acids long. The CDR3 loop is CASSPNHGAYEQYF. The DNA of the CDR3 is TGTGCCAGCAGCCCCAATCACGGGGCCTACGAGCAGTACTTC.

The rearrangement joins TRBV5-4 to TRBJ2-6; TRBD2 matches 8 bases. This CDR3 region has 16 residues. CDR1 and CDR2 from the germline V gene are SGHNT and YYREEE (reference sequence). V lost 2 bases, J lost 1 base, and 2 bases stayed unmatched. CDR3 nucleotides: TGTGCCAGCAGCTTAGCGGGAGCGTCTGGGGCCAACGTCCTGACTTTC. It yields the protein CASSLAGASGANVLTF.

The chain has TRBV2 and TRBJ1-6; TRBD1 matches at 10 bases. CDR1 SNHLY and CDR2 FYNNEI come from the germline V gene. The J segment lost 8 bases and the V segment lost 4 bases, leaving 8 bases of the junction unmatched. CDR3 length equals 16 residues. CDR3 DNA: TGTGCCAGCAGTGTCTTACCGGACAGGGGGGATTCACCCCTCCACTTT. Protein: CASSVLPDRGDSPLHF. The complete variable domain, with remaining parts taken from reference TRBV2 and TRBJ1-6, reads EPEVTQTPSHQVTQMGQEVILRCVPISNHLYFYWYRQILGQKVEFLVSFYNNEISEKSEIFDDQFSVERPDGSNFTLKIRSTKLEDSAMYFCASSVLPDRGDSPLHFGNGTRLTVT.

The rearrangement joins TRBV27 to TRBJ1-2; D may be TRBD1 (6 bases). V was shortened by 5 bases and J by 4 bases, with 29 bases between the two germline ends. The CDR3 length is 19 residues. Per germline, CDR1 MNHEY and CDR2 SMNVEV (reference sequence). The CDR3 sequence: CASSPQQGEAFTSIYGYTF. The CDR3 bases are TGTGCCAGCAGTCCTCAACAGGGAGAGGCCTTTACGTCTATCTATGGCTACACCTTC.

The J gene is TRBJ1-4, the V gene TRBV29-1; 9 bases fit TRBD1. Germline assignment: CDR1 SQVTM and CDR2 ANQGSEA. With 5 bases clipped from V and 5 bases from J, the junction kept 12 bases outside the gene matches. CDR3 length: 16 residues. CDR3 DNA sequence: TGCAGCGTTCTAGGGCCTGGGACAGGGAGGAATGAAAAACTGTTTTTT. This codes for CSVLGPGTGRNEKLFF.

The chain carries TRBV27 and TRBJ2-7, with D possibly being TRBD1 (5 bases). Trimming shortened V by 8 bases and J by 3 bases, and 8 bases separated the two germline ends. From germline, CDR1 is MNHEY and CDR2 SMNVEV (reference sequence). The CDR3 is 11 residues long. CDR3 loop: CASGAFYEQYF. The CDR3 DNA is TGTGCCAGCGGGGCCTTCTACGAGCAGTACTTC.

The V gene is TRBV7-9, the J gene TRBJ1-2; no firm D call. Germline-derived CDR1 and CDR2 are SEHNR and FQNEAQ (reference sequence). The CDR3 has 12 amino acids. Trimming removed 2 bases at V and 5 bases at J, with 6 bases between. The CDR3 here is CASSLLYYGYTF. For the CDR3, the DNA is TGTGCCAGCAGCTTACTCTATTATGGCTACACCTTC.